This TCR beta chain is from a study of T cell repertoires in cytomegalovirus infection. This clonotype was counted only a few times. CDR3 length: 15 amino acids. CDR1 is MGHRA, CDR2 YSYEKL, per germline. Trimming took 0 bases from V and 6 from J, leaving 13 bases between them. TCRdb reprocessed the reads via MiXCR and lists one record per CDR3 protein. The profile covers hundreds of thousands of distinct CDR3 sequences, with roughly 17% appearing a single time and 12% taken by the ten largest. The chain carries TRBV4-1 and TRBJ2-3; tentative D call: TRBD1 (5 bases). This receptor was obtained from a human donor in good health (CMV status not recorded). Some clones in this sample may be carry-over from other donors' samples. The source material was PBMCs. The CDR3 DNA sequence: TGCGCCAGCAGCCAAGAAGGGGTGAACTCGGATACGCAGTATTTT. The encoded protein is CASSQEGVNSDTQYF.